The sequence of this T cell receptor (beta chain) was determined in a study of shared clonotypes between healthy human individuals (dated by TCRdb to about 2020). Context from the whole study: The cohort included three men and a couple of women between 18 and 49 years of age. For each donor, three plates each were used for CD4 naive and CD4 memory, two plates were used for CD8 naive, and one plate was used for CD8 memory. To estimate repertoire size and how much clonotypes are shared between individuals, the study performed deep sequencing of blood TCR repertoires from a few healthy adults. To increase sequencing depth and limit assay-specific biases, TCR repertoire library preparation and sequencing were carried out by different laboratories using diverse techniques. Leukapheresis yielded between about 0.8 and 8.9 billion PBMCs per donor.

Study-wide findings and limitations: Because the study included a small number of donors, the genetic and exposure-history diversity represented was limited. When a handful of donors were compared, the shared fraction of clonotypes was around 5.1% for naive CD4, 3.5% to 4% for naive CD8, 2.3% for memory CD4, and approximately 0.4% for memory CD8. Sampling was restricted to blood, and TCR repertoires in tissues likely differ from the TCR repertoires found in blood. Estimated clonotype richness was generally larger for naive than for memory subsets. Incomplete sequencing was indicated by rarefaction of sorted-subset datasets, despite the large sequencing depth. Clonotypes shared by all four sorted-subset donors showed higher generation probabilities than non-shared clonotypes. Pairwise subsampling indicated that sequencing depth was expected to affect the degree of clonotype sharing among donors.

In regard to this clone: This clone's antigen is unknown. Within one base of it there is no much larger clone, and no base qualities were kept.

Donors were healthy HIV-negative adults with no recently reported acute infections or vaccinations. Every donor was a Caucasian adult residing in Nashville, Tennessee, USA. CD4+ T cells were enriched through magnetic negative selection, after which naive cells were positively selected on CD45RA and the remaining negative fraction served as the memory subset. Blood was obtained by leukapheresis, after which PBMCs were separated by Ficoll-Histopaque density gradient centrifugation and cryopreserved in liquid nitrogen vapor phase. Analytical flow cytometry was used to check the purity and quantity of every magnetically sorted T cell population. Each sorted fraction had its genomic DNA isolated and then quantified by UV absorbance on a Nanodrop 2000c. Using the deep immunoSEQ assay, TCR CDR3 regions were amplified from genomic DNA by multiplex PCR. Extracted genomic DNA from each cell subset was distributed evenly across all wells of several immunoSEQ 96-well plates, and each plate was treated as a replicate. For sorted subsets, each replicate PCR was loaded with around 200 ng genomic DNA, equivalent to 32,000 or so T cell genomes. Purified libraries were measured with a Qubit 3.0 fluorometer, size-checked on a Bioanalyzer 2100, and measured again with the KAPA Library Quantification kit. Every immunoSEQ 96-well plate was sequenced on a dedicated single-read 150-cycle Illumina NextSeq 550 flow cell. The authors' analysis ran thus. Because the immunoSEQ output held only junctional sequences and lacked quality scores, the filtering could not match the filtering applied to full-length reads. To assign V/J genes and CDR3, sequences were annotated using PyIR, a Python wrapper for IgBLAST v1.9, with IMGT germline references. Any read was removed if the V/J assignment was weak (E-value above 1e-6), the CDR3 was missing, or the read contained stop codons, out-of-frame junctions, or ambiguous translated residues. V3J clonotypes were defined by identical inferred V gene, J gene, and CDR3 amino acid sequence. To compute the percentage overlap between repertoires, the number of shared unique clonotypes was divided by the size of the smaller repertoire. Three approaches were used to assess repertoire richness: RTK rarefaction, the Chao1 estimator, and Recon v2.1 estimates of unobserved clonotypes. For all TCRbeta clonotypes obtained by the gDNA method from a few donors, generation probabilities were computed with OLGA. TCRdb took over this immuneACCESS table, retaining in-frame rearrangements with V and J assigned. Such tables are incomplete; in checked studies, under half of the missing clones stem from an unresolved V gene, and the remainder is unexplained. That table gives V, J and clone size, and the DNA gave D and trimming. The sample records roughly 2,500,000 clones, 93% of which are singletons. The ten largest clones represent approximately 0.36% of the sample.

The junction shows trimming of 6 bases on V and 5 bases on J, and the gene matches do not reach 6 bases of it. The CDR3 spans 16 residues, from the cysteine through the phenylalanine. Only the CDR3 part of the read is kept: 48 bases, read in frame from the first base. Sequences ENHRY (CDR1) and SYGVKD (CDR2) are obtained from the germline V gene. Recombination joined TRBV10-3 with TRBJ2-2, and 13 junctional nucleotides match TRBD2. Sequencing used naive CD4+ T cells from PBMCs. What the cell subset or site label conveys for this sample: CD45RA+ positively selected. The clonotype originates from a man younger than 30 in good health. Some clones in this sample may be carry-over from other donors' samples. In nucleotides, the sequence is TGTGCCATCAGCCCGACTAGCGGGAGGACTACCGGGGAGCTGTTTTTT. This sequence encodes CAISPTSGRTTGELFF.